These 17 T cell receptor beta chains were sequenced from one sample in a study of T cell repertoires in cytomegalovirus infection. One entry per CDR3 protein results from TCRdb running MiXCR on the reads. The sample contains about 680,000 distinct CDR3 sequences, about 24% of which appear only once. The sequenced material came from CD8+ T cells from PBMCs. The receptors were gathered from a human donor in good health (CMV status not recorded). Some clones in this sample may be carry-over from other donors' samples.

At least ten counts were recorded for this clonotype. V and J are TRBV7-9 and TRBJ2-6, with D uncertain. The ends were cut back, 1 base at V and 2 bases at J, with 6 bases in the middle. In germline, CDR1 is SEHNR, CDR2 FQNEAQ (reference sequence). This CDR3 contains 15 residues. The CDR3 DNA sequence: TGTGCCAGCAGCTTAGGGGGTACTGGGGCCAACGTCCTGACTTTC. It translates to CASSLGGTGANVLTF.

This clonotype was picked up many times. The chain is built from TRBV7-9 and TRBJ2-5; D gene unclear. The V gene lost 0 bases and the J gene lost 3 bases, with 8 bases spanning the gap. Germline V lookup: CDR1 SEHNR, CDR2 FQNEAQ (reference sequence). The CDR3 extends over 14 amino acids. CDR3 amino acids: CASSLAGSEETQYF. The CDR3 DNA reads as TGTGCCAGCAGCTTAGCTGGCAGTGAAGAGACCCAGTACTTC.

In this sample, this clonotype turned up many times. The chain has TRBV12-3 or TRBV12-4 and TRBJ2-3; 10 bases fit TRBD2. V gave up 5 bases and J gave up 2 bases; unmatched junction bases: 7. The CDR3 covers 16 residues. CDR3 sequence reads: CASSVLSGGYTDTQYF. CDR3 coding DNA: TGTGCCAGCAGTGTCCTTAGCGGGGGGTACACAGATACGCAGTATTTT.

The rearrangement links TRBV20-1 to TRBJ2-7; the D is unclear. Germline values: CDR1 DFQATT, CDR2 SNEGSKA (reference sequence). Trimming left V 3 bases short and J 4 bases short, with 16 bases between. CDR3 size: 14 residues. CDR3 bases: TGCAGTGCTAGCCCGTCCTTCGAAGCTTACGAGCAGTACTTC. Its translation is CSASPSFEAYEQYF.

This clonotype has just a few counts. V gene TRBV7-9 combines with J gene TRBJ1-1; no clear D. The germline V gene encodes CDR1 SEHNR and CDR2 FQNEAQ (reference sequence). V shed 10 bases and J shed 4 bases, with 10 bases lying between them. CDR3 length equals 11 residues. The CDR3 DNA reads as TGTGCCAACACAGTATTCACTGAAGCTTTCTTT. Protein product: CANTVFTEAFF.

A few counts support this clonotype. CDR3 in amino acids: CASSLGDRLYSNQPQHF. In nucleotides, the CDR3 is TGTGCCAGCAGCTTGGGGGACAGACTTTATAGCAATCAGCCCCAGCATTTT. This chain joins TRBV5-8 and TRBJ1-5; 7 positions agree with TRBD1. Trimming at V came to 0 bases and at J to 0 bases, leaving 6 bases not matched to a gene. The CDR3 is 17 residues long. Germline V gene data show CDR1 as SGHTS and CDR2 as YDEGEE.

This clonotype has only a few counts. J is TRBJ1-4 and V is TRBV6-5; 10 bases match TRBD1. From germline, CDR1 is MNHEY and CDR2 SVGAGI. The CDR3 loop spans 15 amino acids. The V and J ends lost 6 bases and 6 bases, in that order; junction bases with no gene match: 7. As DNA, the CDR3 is TGTGCCAGCAGAAGAGGTGGGACAGGGGATGAAAAACTGTTTTTT. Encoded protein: CASRRGGTGDEKLFF.

The CDR3 sequence is CASRTSPAGRKDTQYF. The CDR3, as DNA: TGTGCCAGCAGGACCTCCCCAGCCGGAAGGAAGGATACGCAGTATTTT. This chain links TRBV12-3 or TRBV12-4 with TRBJ2-3, with D unresolved. The CDR3 runs to 16 residues. V was shortened by 6 bases and J by 6 bases, with 22 bases between the two germline ends.

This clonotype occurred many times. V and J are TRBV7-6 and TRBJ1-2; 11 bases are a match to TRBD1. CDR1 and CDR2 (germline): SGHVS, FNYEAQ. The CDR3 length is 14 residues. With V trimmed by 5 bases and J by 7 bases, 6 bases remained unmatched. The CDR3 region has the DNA TGTGCCAGCAGCATTGGACAGGGGGCGCTTGGCTACACCTTC. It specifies CASSIGQGALGYTF.

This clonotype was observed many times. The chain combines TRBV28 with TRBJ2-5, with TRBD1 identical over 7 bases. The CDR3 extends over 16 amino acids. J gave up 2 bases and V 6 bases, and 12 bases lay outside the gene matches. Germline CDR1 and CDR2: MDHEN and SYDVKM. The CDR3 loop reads CASSSTNGQEQETQYF. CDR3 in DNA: TGTGCCAGCAGCTCAACCAACGGACAGGAACAAGAGACCCAGTACTTC.

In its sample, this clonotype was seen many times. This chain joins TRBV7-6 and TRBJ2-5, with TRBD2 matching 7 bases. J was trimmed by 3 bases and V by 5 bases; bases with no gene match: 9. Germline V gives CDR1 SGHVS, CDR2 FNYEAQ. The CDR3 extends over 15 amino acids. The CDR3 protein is CASSVRDYGEETQYF. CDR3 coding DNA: TGTGCCAGCAGCGTCCGGGACTACGGGGAAGAGACCCAGTACTTC.

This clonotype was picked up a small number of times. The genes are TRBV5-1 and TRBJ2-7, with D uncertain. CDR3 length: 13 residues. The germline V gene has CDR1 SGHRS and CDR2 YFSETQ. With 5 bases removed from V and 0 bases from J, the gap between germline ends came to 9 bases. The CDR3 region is CASRPSHSYEQYF. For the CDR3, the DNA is TGCGCCAGCAGACCATCCCACTCCTACGAGCAGTACTTC.

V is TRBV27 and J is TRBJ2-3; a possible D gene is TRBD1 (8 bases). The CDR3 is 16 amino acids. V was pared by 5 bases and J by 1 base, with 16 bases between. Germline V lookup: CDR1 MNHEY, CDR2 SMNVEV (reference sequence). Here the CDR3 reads CASSHRQGRGTDTQYF. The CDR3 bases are TGTGCCAGCAGTCATCGACAGGGGAGGGGCACAGATACGCAGTATTTT.

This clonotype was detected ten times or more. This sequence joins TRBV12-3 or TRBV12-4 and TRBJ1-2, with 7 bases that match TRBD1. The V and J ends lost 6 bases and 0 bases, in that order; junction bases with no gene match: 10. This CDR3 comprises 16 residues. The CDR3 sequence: CASSPLLTGPNYGYTF. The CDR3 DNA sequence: TGTGCCAGCAGCCCCCTTTTGACAGGGCCTAACTATGGCTACACCTTC.

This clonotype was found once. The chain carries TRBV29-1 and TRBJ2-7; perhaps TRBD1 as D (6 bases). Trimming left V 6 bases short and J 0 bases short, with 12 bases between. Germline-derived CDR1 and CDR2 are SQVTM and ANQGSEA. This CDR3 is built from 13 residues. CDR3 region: CSVYRESSYEQYF. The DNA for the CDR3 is TGCAGCGTCTACAGGGAAAGCTCCTACGAGCAGTACTTC.

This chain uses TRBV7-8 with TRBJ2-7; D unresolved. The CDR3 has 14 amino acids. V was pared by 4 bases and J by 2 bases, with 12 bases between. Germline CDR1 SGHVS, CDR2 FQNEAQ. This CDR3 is CASSSTRPPYEQYV. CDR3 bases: TGTGCCAGCAGCTCGACGCGGCCTCCCTACGAGCAGTACGTC.

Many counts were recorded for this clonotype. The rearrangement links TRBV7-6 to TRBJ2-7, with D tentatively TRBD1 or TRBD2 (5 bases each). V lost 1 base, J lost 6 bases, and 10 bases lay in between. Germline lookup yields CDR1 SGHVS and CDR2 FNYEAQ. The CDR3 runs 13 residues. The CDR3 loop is CASSLGAGSEQYF. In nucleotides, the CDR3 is TGTGCCAGCAGCTTAGGGGCAGGGAGCGAGCAGTACTTC. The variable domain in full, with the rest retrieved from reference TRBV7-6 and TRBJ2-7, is GAGVSQSPRYKVTKRGQDVALRCDPISGHVSLYWYRQALGQGPEFLTYFNYEAQQDKSGLPNDRFSAERPEGSISTLTIQRTEQRDSAMYRCASSLGAGSEQYFGPGTRLTVT.